These 20 T cell receptor beta chains share one sample of origin, sequenced in a study of blood T cells in healthy people across ages. Primed by a sample-barcoded 5' primer and a J-beta primer mix, a second PCR proceeded for roughly 6 to 12 cycles. MiXCR was run by TCRdb on the 5' RACE reads, yielding one entry per CDR3 protein. Of some 890,000 distinct CDR3 sequences listed, just under 30% were seen once; the top ten hold roughly 10%. This sample also belongs to another study, concerning T cells of mothers and their children.

Sequencing input: blood. The source is a woman in her thirties or forties in good health.

The chain recombines TRBV6-1 with TRBJ2-4; D is possibly TRBD2 (6 bases). In germline, CDR1 is MNHNS, CDR2 SASEGT. This CDR3 contains 13 residues. The V and J ends lost 10 bases and 4 bases respectively, with 14 bases between them. The CDR3 reads CAISSAAKNIQYF. The CDR3 nucleotides read TGTGCCATCTCTAGCGCCGCAAAAAACATTCAGTACTTC.

Turning to this clonotype: At one of its ends the junction is not consistent with the germline gene, which may arise from a read error. The chain joins TRBV12-3 or TRBV12-4 to TRBJ2-3; tentatively, D is TRBD2 (7 bases). The CDR3 is 16 residues long. CDR3 sequence: CASSLGGGRKADTQYF. The CDR3 nucleotides are TGTGCCAGCAGTTTGGGGGGGGGCCGGAAAGCAGATACGCAATATTTT.

The chain joins TRBV5-1 to TRBJ1-1; 9 positions agree with TRBD1. CDR3 length equals 16 residues. Germline CDR1 SGHRS, CDR2 YFSETQ. V was clipped by 4 bases and J by 1 base; unmatched bases: 8. The CDR3 sequence is CASSVGTGNTNTEAFF. The DNA for the CDR3 is TGCGCCAGCAGCGTGGGGACAGGGAATACGAACACTGAAGCTTTCTTT. Looking up the rest from reference TRBV5-1 and TRBJ1-1 gives the full variable domain: KAGVTQTPRYLIKTRGQQVTLSCSPISGHRSVSWYQQTPGQGLQFLFEYFSETQRNKGNFPGRFSGRQFSNSRSEMNVSTLELGDSALYLCASSVGTGNTNTEAFFGQGTRLTVV.

This clonotype has just a few counts. The chain couples TRBV20-1 to TRBJ2-1; 9 bases fit TRBD2. J lost 6 bases, V lost 5 bases, and 14 bases had no gene match. The length of the CDR3 is 16 residues. CDR1 and CDR2 from the germline V gene are DFQATT and SNEGSKA (reference sequence). CDR3 in amino acids: CSAAGGGARARNEQFF. The CDR3 DNA reads TGCAGTGCTGCTGGCGGGGGGGCCAGGGCCCGCAATGAGCAGTTCTTC.

The chain recombines TRBV7-2 with TRBJ2-7; D remains ambiguous. CDR1 is SGHTA, CDR2 FQGNSA, per germline. Trimming removed 1 base at V and 7 bases at J, with 8 bases between. This CDR3 contains 12 residues. The CDR3 loop is CASSLDTREQYF. The CDR3 coding sequence is TGTGCCAGCAGCTTAGATACGCGGGAGCAGTACTTC.

This clonotype was seen more than once but under ten times. This chain connects TRBV4-3 to TRBJ2-6; D gene unclear. Trimming left V 3 bases short and J 2 bases short, with 23 bases between. The CDR3 extends over 20 amino acids. Per germline, CDR1 LGHNA and CDR2 YSLEER. The CDR3: CASSQIPAWVTSPGANVLTF. The CDR3 region has the DNA TGCGCCAGCAGCCAGATCCCTGCTTGGGTTACCTCCCCTGGGGCCAACGTCCTGACTTTC.

The V gene is TRBV28, the J gene TRBJ1-3; D perhaps matches TRBD1 (6 bases). Germline assignment: CDR1 MDHEN and CDR2 SYDVKM. The V end lost 3 bases, the J end lost 2 bases, and 14 bases lay between the germline ends. There are 16 residues in the CDR3. The CDR3 region has the DNA TGTGCCAGCAGTTTTAGTATCAGGGGCGCTGGAAACACCATATATTTT. Translation: CASSFSIRGAGNTIYF.

This clonotype was seen ten or more times. V gene TRBV4-1 combines with J gene TRBJ2-7, with D possibly matching TRBD1 (5 bases). Germline assignment: CDR1 MGHRA and CDR2 YSYEKL. V dropped 2 bases and J dropped 6 bases, with 11 bases sitting between them. This CDR3 has 13 amino acids. The CDR3 sequence: CASSQFQGAEQYF. DNA for the CDR3: TGCGCCAGCAGCCAATTTCAGGGTGCCGAGCAGTACTTC.

This clonotype came up a few times. The chain links TRBV20-1 to TRBJ1-5; D is possibly TRBD1 (6 bases). V dropped 4 bases and J dropped 7 bases, with 11 bases sitting between them. Germline lookup yields CDR1 DFQATT and CDR2 SNEGSKA (reference sequence). This CDR3 contains 12 residues. The CDR3 spells CSAIRGDQPQHF. The CDR3 nucleotides are TGCAGTGCTATAAGGGGGGACCAGCCCCAGCATTTT.

This clonotype has a handful of counts. CDR3 loop: CASGITGDEKLFF. CDR3 bases: TGTGCCAGCGGAATAACAGGGGACGAAAAACTGTTTTTT. The chain carries TRBV3-1 and TRBJ1-4; TRBD1 agrees at 7 bases. Germline loops: CDR1 LGHDT, CDR2 YNNKEL (reference sequence). This CDR3 spans 13 amino acids. Trimming at V came to 8 bases and at J to 8 bases, leaving 8 bases not matched to a gene.

This clonotype was seen only a few times. This could be a read error, since a much larger clone is one nucleotide away. The chain has TRBV7-2 and TRBJ2-3; TRBD2 matches at 16 bases. CDR1 is SGHTA and CDR2 is FQGNSA in the germline V gene. The CDR3 is 18 amino acids. The CDR3 spells CASSRGTSGGGWTDAQYF. The CDR3 DNA follows: TGTGCCAGCAGCCGAGGGACTAGCGGGGGGGGGTGGACAGATGCGCAGTATTTT.

This chain joins TRBV7-8 and TRBJ2-7; 10 positions agree with TRBD2. The ends lost 0 bases at V and 5 bases at J; junction bases unmatched: 19. Germline V gene lookup returns CDR1 SGHVS and CDR2 FQNEAQ. This CDR3 is 20 amino acids long. As DNA, the CDR3 is TGTGCCAGCAGCTTAGCGAGGGAATCTCTAGCGGGGGCCCAGTTACACGAGCAGTACTTC. It yields the protein CASSLARESLAGAQLHEQYF.

This clonotype was recorded many times. The chain uses TRBV29-1 and TRBJ2-7; TRBD2 matches at 15 bases. Germline V gene sequence: CDR1 SQVTM, CDR2 ANQGSEA. This CDR3 spans 12 amino acids. V lost 7 bases to trimming and J lost 6 bases; unmatched junction nucleotides: 1. CDR3 in amino acids: CSAGLAGGEQYF. CDR3 coding DNA: TGCAGCGCGGGACTAGCGGGGGGCGAGCAGTACTTC.

The sample holds a few counts of this clonotype. The chain carries TRBV29-1 and TRBJ1-5, with a tentative D call TRBD1 (6 bases). This CDR3 has 15 amino acids. Germline V lookup: CDR1 SQVTM, CDR2 ANQGSEA. The V end was cut by 0 bases, the J end by 3 bases, with 12 bases between. CDR3 protein: CSVEETGPTNQPQHF. CDR3 bases: TGCAGCGTTGAAGAAACAGGGCCTACCAATCAGCCCCAGCATTTT. The full variable domain, rest sourced from reference TRBV29-1 and TRBJ1-5, is SAVISQKPSRDICQRGTSLTIQCQVDSQVTMMFWYRQQPGQSLTLIATANQGSEATYESGFVIDKFPISRPNLTFSTLTVSNMSPEDSSIYLCSVEETGPTNQPQHFGDGTRLSIL.

This clonotype was found many times. The CDR3 loop reads CSALPGLGSYEQYF. CDR3 in DNA: TGCAGTGCCTTACCGGGACTAGGTTCCTACGAGCAGTACTTC. V is TRBV20-1 and J is TRBJ2-7, with 8 bases fitting TRBD2. The CDR3 contains 14 residues. V lost 6 bases and J lost 1; bases outside the gene matches: 8. Germline CDR1 is DFQATT and CDR2 is SNEGSKA (reference sequence).

This clonotype was found once. The rearrangement uses TRBV7-8 and TRBJ1-1; 7 bases line up with TRBD1. The trim removed 5 bases at V and 0 bases at J, leaving 9 bases unmatched. CDR3 length: 16 residues. Per germline, CDR1 SGHVS and CDR2 FQNEAQ. The CDR3 sequence: CASSVRDRGLNTEAFF. The CDR3 DNA sequence: TGTGCCAGCAGCGTACGGGACAGAGGGTTGAACACTGAAGCTTTCTTT.

V and J are TRBV6-2 or TRBV6-3 and TRBJ2-4; TRBD1 is a possible D gene (6 bases). The germline V gene encodes CDR1 MNHEY and CDR2 SVGEGT. Trimming stripped 4 bases from V and 13 bases from J, with 32 bases between. The CDR3 runs 18 residues. The CDR3 sequence: CASSSYPAGALTYNEQYF. The CDR3 DNA reads TGTGCCAGCAGTTCCTACCCCGCAGGGGCCTTGACCTACAATGAGCAGTACTTC.

This clonotype was recorded many times. The chain couples TRBV29-1 to TRBJ2-1; 8 bases line up with TRBD2. The germline V gene has CDR1 SQVTM and CDR2 ANQGSEA. Losses at the gene ends were 8 bases for V and 6 bases for J; bases not matched to a gene: 12. The CDR3 contains 14 residues. CDR3 DNA sequence: TGCAGCCACTCGGGCGGGGGGCTGGGCAATGAGCAGTTCTTC. Residues: CSHSGGGLGNEQFF.

The chain joins TRBV24-1 to TRBJ2-3; TRBD1 matches at 7 bases. J was trimmed by 2 bases and V by 9 bases; bases with no gene match: 10. The CDR3 has 15 residues. Germline lookup yields CDR1 KGHDR and CDR2 SFDVKD. CDR3 DNA sequence: TGTGCCACCGTACCGGGAAGGGGGCCCACAGATACGCAGTATTTT. It is translated as CATVPGRGPTDTQYF.

Many counts were recorded for this clonotype. This chain uses TRBV2 with TRBJ2-7; 10 bases line up with TRBD2. This CDR3 spans 16 amino acids. Trimming took 2 bases from V and 6 from J; bases not matched to a gene: 10. The germline V gene has CDR1 SNHLY and CDR2 FYNNEI. The CDR3 coding sequence is TGTGCCAGCAGTGAACCCGCGCTAGCGGGGGAAGGCGAGCAGTACTTC. It translates to CASSEPALAGEGEQYF. The full variable domain, in which reference TRBV2 and TRBJ2-7 provide the parts outside the CDR3, is EPEVTQTPSHQVTQMGQEVILRCVPISNHLYFYWYRQILGQKVEFLVSFYNNEISEKSEIFDDQFSVERPDGSNFTLKIRSTKLEDSAMYFCASSEPALAGEGEQYFGPGTRLTVT.